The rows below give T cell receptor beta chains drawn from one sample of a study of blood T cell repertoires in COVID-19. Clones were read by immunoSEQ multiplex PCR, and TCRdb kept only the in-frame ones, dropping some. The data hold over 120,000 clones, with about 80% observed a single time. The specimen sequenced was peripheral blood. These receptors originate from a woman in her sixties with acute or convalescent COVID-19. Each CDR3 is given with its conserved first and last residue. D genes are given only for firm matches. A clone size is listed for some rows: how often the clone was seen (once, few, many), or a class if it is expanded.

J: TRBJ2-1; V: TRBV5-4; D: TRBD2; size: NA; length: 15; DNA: TGTGCCAGCAGCCCGGGACTAGCGGGATTCAATGAGCAGTTCTTC; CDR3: CASSPGLAGFNEQFF
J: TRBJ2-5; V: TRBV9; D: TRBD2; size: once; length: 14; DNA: TGTGCCAGCAGCGTCGGACTAGCGGGAGAGACCCAGTACTTC; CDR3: CASSVGLAGETQYF
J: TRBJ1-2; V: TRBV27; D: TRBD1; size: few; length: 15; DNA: TGTGCCAGCATAGACCGGGACAGGGTTAACTATGGCTACACCTTC; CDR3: CASIDRDRVNYGYTF
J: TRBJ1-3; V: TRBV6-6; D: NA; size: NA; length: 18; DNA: TGTGCCAGCAGTCCCGCTCTGGGGATCGGGAGCTCTGGAAACACCATATATTTT; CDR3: CASSPALGIGSSGNTIYF
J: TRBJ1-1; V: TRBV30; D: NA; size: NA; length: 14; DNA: TGTGCCTGGAGTGGCGTCATTTCAAACACTGAAGCTTTCTTT; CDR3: CAWSGVISNTEAFF
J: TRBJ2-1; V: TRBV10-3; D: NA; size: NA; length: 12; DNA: TGTGCCATCAGTGAATTGGCTTATGAGCAGTTCTTC; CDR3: CAISELAYEQFF
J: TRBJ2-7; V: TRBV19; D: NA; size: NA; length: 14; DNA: TGTGCCAGTAGTATAGTAGAAGGGGCGGTCGAGCAGTACTTC; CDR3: CASSIVEGAVEQYF
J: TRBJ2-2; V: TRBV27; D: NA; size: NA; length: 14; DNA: TGTGCCAGCCGTAGGGGTAGCTCCACCGGGGAGCTGTTTTTT; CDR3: CASRRGSSTGELFF
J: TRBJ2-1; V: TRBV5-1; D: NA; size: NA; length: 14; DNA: TGCGCCAGCAGCCCCGAGACAAGCCGGCAGGAGCAGTTCTTC; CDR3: CASSPETSRQEQFF
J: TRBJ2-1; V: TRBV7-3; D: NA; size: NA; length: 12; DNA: TGTGCCAGCAGCACCACAGAGGGTCCGCAGTTCTTC; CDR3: CASSTTEGPQFF
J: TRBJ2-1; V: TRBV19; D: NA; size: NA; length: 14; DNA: TGTGCCAGTAGTATAGGACACTCGTACAATGAGCAGTTCTTC; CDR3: CASSIGHSYNEQFF
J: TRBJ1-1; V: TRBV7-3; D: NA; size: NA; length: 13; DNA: TGTGCCAGCAGCTTAAAGAGGAACACTGAAGCTTTCTTT; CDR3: CASSLKRNTEAFF
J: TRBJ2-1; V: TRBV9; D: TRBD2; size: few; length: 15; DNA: TGTGCCAGCAGCGGCCTGGGACTAGCGGGAGATGAGCAGTTCTTC; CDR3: CASSGLGLAGDEQFF
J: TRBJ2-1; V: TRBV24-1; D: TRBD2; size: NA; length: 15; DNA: TGTGCCACCAGTGGATCTAGCGGGAGTTACAATGAGCAGTTCTTC; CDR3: CATSGSSGSYNEQFF
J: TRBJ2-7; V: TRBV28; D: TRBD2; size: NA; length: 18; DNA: TGTGCCAGCAGTTCCTTAGCGGGAGCCATGCAGAGCTCCTACGAGCAGTACTTC; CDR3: CASSSLAGAMQSSYEQYF
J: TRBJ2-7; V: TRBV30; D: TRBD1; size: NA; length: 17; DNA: TGTGCCTGGAGTACAGGGGTGTTAGTTAGAAATGTCTACGAGCAGTACTTC; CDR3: CAWSTGVLVRNVYEQYF
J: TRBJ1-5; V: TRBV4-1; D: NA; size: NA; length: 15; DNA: TGCGCCAGCAGCTATTCTGGGAGCAGCAATCAGCCCCAGCATTTT; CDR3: CASSYSGSSNQPQHF
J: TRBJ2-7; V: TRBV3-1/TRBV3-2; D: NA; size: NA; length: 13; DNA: TGTGCCAGCAGCGTCAGGGATGAATACGAGCAGTACTTC; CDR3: CASSVRDEYEQYF
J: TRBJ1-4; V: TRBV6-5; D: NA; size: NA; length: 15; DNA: TGTGCCAGCAGTCTACAGGGACGGGGTAATGAAAAACTGTTTTTT; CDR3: CASSLQGRGNEKLFF
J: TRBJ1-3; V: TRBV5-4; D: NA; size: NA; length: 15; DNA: TGTGCCAGCAGCCTGACAGGCCGCTCTGGAAACACCATATATTTT; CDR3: CASSLTGRSGNTIYF
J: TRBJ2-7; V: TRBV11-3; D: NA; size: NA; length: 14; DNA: TGTGCCAGCAGCCATTTCAGGGATTCCTACGAGCAGTACTTC; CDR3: CASSHFRDSYEQYF
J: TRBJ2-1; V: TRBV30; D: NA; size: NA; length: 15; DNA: TGTGCCTGGAGCAGGGGCAGGGAGGGCAATGCAGAGCAGTTCTTC; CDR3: CAWSRGREGNAEQFF
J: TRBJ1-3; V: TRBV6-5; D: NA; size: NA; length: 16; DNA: TGTGCCAGCAGTTACCGACTCGTGAGCTCTGGAAACACCATATATTTT; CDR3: CASSYRLVSSGNTIYF
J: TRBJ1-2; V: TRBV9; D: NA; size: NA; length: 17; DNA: TGTGCCAGCAGCGTTCATAGTGGTGGAGCCACCCCCTATGGCTACACCTTC; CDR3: CASSVHSGGATPYGYTF